A selection of T cell receptor beta chains follows, all from one sample in a study of CD8 T cells in Susac syndrome. Each CDR3 protein gets one entry after TCRdb re-called the immunoSEQ multiplex PCR reads with MiXCR. The sample yields some 170,000 distinct CDR3 sequences, around 94% seen once. Sample: CD4+ T cells from PBMCs. These receptors were obtained from a human donor with Susac syndrome. CDR3s include the opening cysteine and the closing phenylalanine or tryptophan. Each record gives: CDR3 protein, CDR3 DNA, D gene, J gene, clone size, V gene. A D gene is named only where the DNA matches it firmly. Expanded clones are given a class, and other clones once, few, many or no size at all.

cdr3_aa: CAWSTRGPAGEQYF
cdr3_nt: TGTGCCTGGAGTACCAGGGGGCCGGCGGGCGAGCAGTACTTC
d_call: TRBD1
j_call: TRBJ2-7
clone_size: once
v_call: TRBV30

cdr3_aa: CSANQGAMNTEAFF
cdr3_nt: TGCAGTGCCAACCAGGGGGCTATGAACACTGAAGCTTTCTTT
d_call: TRBD1
j_call: TRBJ1-1
clone_size: -
v_call: TRBV20-1

cdr3_aa: CASSRGDVNYGYTF
cdr3_nt: TGTGCCAGCAGCCGCGGGGACGTCAACTATGGCTACACCTTC
d_call: -
j_call: TRBJ1-2
clone_size: -
v_call: TRBV9

cdr3_aa: CASTPRTILSGTRDTQYF
cdr3_nt: TGTGCCAGCACCCCACGAACCATCCTAAGCGGGACCCGGGATACGCAGTATTTT
d_call: TRBD2
j_call: TRBJ2-3
clone_size: -
v_call: TRBV27

cdr3_aa: CASHGPWRTIQYF
cdr3_nt: TGTGCCAGCCACGGACCATGGAGGACCATTCAGTACTTC
d_call: -
j_call: TRBJ2-4
clone_size: -
v_call: TRBV12-3/TRBV12-4

cdr3_aa: CASSLRGGDTQYF
cdr3_nt: TGTGCCAGCAGCTTAAGAGGGGGAGATACGCAGTATTTT
d_call: -
j_call: TRBJ2-3
clone_size: once
v_call: TRBV13

cdr3_aa: CASSGGSGGGTGELFF
cdr3_nt: TGTGCCAGCAGTGGGGGTTCAGGGGGAGGCACCGGGGAGCTGTTTTTT
d_call: -
j_call: TRBJ2-2
clone_size: -
v_call: TRBV2

cdr3_aa: CASRLRLAAAQETQYF
cdr3_nt: TGTGCCAGCAGATTGAGACTAGCGGCCGCACAAGAGACCCAGTACTTC
d_call: TRBD2
j_call: TRBJ2-5
clone_size: -
v_call: TRBV5-4

cdr3_aa: CASSHFGGRFYYEQYF
cdr3_nt: TGTGCCAGCAGCCATTTTGGCGGGAGGTTTTACTACGAGCAGTACTTC
d_call: TRBD2
j_call: TRBJ2-7
clone_size: -
v_call: TRBV7-9

cdr3_aa: CASHSFRGQPQHF
cdr3_nt: TGTGCCAGTCACAGCTTCCGAGGACAGCCCCAGCATTTT
d_call: -
j_call: TRBJ1-5
clone_size: -
v_call: TRBV19

cdr3_aa: CASSLVPQGVYEQYF
cdr3_nt: TGTGCCAGCAGCTTAGTCCCGCAAGGGGTCTACGAGCAGTACTTC
d_call: -
j_call: TRBJ2-7
clone_size: -
v_call: TRBV7-2

cdr3_aa: CASSESGNTIYF
cdr3_nt: TGTGCCAGCAGTGAATCAGGAAACACCATATATTTT
d_call: -
j_call: TRBJ1-3
clone_size: -
v_call: TRBV25-1

cdr3_aa: CSASKGQAWNIQYF
cdr3_nt: TGCAGTGCTAGTAAAGGACAGGCTTGGAACATTCAGTACTTC
d_call: TRBD1
j_call: TRBJ2-4
clone_size: -
v_call: TRBV20-1

cdr3_aa: CASSLGRNQPQHF
cdr3_nt: TGTGCCAGCAGCTTGGGACGCAATCAGCCCCAGCATTTT
d_call: -
j_call: TRBJ1-5
clone_size: -
v_call: TRBV7-9

cdr3_aa: CSVELGERPNEQFF
cdr3_nt: TGCAGCGTTGAACTCGGGGAGAGGCCCAATGAGCAGTTCTTC
d_call: -
j_call: TRBJ2-1
clone_size: -
v_call: TRBV29-1

cdr3_aa: CASSPTSGGALFF
cdr3_nt: TGTGCCAGCAGCCCGACTAGCGGGGGGGCTCTGTTCTTC
d_call: TRBD2
j_call: TRBJ2-1
clone_size: -
v_call: TRBV7-3

cdr3_aa: CSSGHNEQFF
cdr3_nt: TGCAGCTCTGGGCACAATGAGCAGTTCTTC
d_call: -
j_call: TRBJ2-1
clone_size: -
v_call: TRBV29-1

cdr3_aa: CSAPQDWYNEQFF
cdr3_nt: TGCAGTGCTCCCCAGGACTGGTACAATGAGCAGTTCTTC
d_call: -
j_call: TRBJ2-1
clone_size: -
v_call: TRBV20-1

cdr3_aa: CSAGRANTGELFF
cdr3_nt: TGCAGCGCCGGACGGGCGAACACCGGGGAGCTGTTTTTT
d_call: -
j_call: TRBJ2-2
clone_size: -
v_call: TRBV29-1

cdr3_aa: CASSERTVQETQYF
cdr3_nt: TGTGCCAGCAGTGAGCGGACAGTCCAAGAGACCCAGTACTTC
d_call: -
j_call: TRBJ2-5
clone_size: -
v_call: TRBV2

cdr3_aa: CASSLSARVMPYEQYF
cdr3_nt: TGTGCCAGCAGTTTATCGGCCAGAGTAATGCCCTACGAGCAGTACTTC
d_call: -
j_call: TRBJ2-7
clone_size: -
v_call: TRBV27

cdr3_aa: CAWSVWALGTEAFF
cdr3_nt: TGTGCCTGGAGTGTTTGGGCACTGGGCACTGAAGCTTTCTTT
d_call: -
j_call: TRBJ1-1
clone_size: -
v_call: TRBV30

cdr3_aa: CASSLPGDTGELFF
cdr3_nt: TGTGCCAGCAGCTTGCCAGGGGACACCGGGGAGCTGTTTTTT
d_call: -
j_call: TRBJ2-2
clone_size: -
v_call: TRBV5-4

cdr3_aa: CASRTTGGPYEQYF
cdr3_nt: TGTGCCAGCAGGACGACGGGAGGGCCCTACGAGCAGTACTTC
d_call: TRBD2
j_call: TRBJ2-7
clone_size: -
v_call: TRBV6-2/TRBV6-3

cdr3_aa: CATSDPGGPDTEAFF
cdr3_nt: TGTGCCACCAGTGATCCAGGGGGGCCGGACACTGAAGCTTTCTTT
d_call: TRBD1
j_call: TRBJ1-1
clone_size: -
v_call: TRBV24-1

cdr3_aa: CASSSSGGADQPQHF
cdr3_nt: TGTGCCAGCTCGTCCTCAGGGGGCGCGGATCAGCCCCAGCATTTT
d_call: TRBD1
j_call: TRBJ1-5
clone_size: -
v_call: TRBV18

cdr3_aa: CASRETGRYGYTF
cdr3_nt: TGTGCCAGCAGGGAGACAGGGCGCTATGGCTACACCTTC
d_call: TRBD1
j_call: TRBJ1-2
clone_size: -
v_call: TRBV2

cdr3_aa: CATGRDRGPYEQYF
cdr3_nt: TGTGCCACCGGCCGGGACAGGGGACCCTACGAGCAGTACTTC
d_call: TRBD1
j_call: TRBJ2-7
clone_size: -
v_call: TRBV15

cdr3_aa: CASSVQGVGQNF
cdr3_nt: TGTGCCAGCAGCGTACAGGGAGTCGGCCAGAACTTC
d_call: -
j_call: TRBJ2-7
clone_size: once
v_call: TRBV12-3/TRBV12-4

cdr3_aa: CASSLAGGVNTEAFF
cdr3_nt: TGTGCCAGCAGCTTAGCGGGGGGAGTGAACACTGAAGCTTTCTTT
d_call: -
j_call: TRBJ1-1
clone_size: -
v_call: TRBV7-2

cdr3_aa: CASSPRAGGTDTQYF
cdr3_nt: TGTGCCAGCTCACCACGGGCGGGGGGCACAGATACGCAGTATTTT
d_call: TRBD2
j_call: TRBJ2-3
clone_size: -
v_call: TRBV18